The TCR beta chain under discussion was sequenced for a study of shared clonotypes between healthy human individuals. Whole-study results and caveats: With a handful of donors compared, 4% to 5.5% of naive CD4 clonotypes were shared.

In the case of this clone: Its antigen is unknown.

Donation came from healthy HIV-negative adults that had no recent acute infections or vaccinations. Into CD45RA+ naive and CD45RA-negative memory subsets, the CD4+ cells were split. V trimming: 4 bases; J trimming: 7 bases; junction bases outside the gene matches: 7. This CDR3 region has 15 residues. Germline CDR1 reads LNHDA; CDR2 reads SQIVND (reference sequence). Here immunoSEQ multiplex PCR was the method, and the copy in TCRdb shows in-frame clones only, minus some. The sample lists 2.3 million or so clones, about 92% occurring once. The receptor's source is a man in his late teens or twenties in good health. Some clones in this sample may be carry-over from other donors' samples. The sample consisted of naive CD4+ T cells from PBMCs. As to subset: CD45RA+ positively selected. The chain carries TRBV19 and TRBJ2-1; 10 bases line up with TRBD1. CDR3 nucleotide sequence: TGTGCCAGTAGTAGTTGGACAGGGGGTGGGAATGAGCAGTTCTTC. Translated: CASSSWTGGGNEQFF.